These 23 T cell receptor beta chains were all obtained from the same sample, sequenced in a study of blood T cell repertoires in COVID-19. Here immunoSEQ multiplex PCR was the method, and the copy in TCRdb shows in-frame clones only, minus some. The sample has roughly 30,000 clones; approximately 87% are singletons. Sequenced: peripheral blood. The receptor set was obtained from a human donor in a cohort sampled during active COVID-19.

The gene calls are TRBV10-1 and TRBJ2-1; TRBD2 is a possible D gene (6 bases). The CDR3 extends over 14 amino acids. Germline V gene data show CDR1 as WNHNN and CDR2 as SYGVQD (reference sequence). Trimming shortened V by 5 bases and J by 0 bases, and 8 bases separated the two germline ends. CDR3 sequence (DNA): TGCGCCAGCAGTAATAGCGGCTCCTACAATGAGCAGTTCTTC. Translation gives CASSNSGSYNEQFF.

The CDR3 nucleotides are TGTGCCACCAGTACTAGCGGGGGTCCCACAGATACGCAGTATTTT. This encodes CATSTSGGPTDTQYF. The V and J genes are TRBV24-1 and TRBJ2-3, with 11 bases matching TRBD2. CDR1 and CDR2 (germline): KGHDR, SFDVKD. This CDR3 region has 15 residues. Trimming at V came to 6 bases and at J to 2 bases, leaving 3 bases not matched to a gene.

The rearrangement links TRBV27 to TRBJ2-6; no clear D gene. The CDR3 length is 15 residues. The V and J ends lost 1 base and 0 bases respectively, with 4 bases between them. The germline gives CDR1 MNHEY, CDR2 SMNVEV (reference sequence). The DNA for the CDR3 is TGTGCCAGCAGTTTATTCGTCTCTGGGGCCAACGTCCTGACTTTC. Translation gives CASSLFVSGANVLTF.

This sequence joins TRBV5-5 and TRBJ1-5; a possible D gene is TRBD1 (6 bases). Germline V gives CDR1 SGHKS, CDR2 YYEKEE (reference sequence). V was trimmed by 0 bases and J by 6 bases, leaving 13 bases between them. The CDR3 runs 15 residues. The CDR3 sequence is CASSLAVQGRQPQHF. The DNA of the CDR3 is TGTGCCAGCAGCTTGGCAGTACAGGGCCGTCAGCCCCAGCATTTT.

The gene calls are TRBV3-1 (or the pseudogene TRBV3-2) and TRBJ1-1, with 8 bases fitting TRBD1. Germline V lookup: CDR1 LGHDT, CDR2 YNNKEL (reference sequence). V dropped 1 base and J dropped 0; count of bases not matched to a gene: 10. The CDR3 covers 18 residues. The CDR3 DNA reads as TGTGCCAGCAGCCAAGCAGGACAGGGAGGGTTCGTGAACACTGAAGCTTTCTTT. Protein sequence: CASSQAGQGGFVNTEAFF.

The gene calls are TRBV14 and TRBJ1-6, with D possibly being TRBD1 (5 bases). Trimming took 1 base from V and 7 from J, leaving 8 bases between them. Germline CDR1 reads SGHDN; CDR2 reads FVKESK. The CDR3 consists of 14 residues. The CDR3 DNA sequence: TGTGCCAGCAGCCAAGTCGGGGGAAATTCACCCCTCCACTTT. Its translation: CASSQVGGNSPLHF. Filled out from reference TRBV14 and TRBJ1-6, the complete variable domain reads EAGVTQFPSHSVIEKGQTVTLRCDPISGHDNLYWYRRVMGKEIKFLLHFVKESKQDESGMPNNRFLAERTGGTYSTLKVQPAELEDSGVYFCASSQVGGNSPLHFGNGTRLTVT.

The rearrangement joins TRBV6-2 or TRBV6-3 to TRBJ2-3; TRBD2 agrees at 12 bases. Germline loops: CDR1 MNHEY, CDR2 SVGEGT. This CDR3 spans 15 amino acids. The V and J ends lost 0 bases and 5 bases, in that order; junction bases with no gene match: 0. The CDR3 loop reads CASSYSTSGGDTQYF. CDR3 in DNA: TGTGCCAGCAGTTACTCGACTAGCGGGGGAGATACGCAGTATTTT.

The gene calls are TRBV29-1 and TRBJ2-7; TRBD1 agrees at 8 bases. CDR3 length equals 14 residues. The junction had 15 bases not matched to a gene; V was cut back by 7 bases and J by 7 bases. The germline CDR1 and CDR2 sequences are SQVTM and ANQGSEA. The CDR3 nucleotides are TGCAGCGCCCAGTTACAGGGGGAGTCGTTTGAGCAGTACTTC. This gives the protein CSAQLQGESFEQYF.

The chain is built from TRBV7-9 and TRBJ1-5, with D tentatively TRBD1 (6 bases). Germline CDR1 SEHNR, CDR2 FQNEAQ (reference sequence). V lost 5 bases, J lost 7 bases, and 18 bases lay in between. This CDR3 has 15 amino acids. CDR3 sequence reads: CASSPDGTQGQPQHF. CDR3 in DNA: TGTGCCAGCAGCCCGGATGGGACCCAGGGGCAGCCCCAGCATTTT.

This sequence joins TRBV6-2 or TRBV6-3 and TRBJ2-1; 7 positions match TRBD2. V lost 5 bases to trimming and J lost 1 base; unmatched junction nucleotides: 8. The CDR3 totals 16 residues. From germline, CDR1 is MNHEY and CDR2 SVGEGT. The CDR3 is CASSKGLPGSYNEQFF. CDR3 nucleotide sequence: TGTGCCAGCAGTAAGGGACTACCCGGTTCCTACAATGAGCAGTTCTTC.

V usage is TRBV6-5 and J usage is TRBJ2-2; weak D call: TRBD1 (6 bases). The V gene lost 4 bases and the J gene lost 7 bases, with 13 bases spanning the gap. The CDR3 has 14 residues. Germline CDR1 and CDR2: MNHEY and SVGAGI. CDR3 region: CASSSGHRNGELFF. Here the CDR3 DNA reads TGTGCCAGCAGTTCGGGACATCGCAACGGGGAGCTGTTTTTT.

As DNA, the CDR3 is TGTGCCAGCAGGCCGGGACTAGCGGGAGCCACCGGGGAGCTGTTTTTT. Amino acids: CASRPGLAGATGELFF. The gene calls are TRBV11-1 and TRBJ2-2; 14 nucleotides line up with TRBD2. CDR1 is SGHAT, CDR2 FQDESV, per germline (reference sequence). J gave up 4 bases and V 6 bases, and 4 bases lay outside the gene matches. This CDR3 is built from 16 residues.

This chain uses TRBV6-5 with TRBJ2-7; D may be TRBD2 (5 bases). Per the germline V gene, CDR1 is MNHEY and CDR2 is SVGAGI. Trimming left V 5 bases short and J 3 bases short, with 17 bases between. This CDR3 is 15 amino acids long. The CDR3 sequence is CASSTTGPRGYEQYF. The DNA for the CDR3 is TGTGCCAGCAGTACAACCGGGCCCCGGGGCTACGAGCAGTACTTC.

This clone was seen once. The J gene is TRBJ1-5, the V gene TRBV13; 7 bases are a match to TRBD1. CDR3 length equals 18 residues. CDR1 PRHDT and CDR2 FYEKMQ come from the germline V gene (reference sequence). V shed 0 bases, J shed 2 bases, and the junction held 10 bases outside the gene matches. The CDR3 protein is CASSLGGGARDGNQPQHF. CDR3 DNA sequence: TGTGCCAGCAGCTTAGGAGGGGGCGCGCGGGACGGCAATCAGCCCCAGCATTTT.

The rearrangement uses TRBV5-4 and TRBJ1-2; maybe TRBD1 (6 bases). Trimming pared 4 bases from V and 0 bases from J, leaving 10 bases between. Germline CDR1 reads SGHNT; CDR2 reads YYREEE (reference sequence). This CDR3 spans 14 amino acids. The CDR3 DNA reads TGTGCCAGCAGCGCACAGGGAGCTAACTATGGCTACACCTTC. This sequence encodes CASSAQGANYGYTF.

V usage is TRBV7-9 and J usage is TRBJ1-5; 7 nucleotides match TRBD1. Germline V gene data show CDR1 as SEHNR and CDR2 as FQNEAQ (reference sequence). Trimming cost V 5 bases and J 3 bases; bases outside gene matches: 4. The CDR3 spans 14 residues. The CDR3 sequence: CASSPGTDNQPQHF. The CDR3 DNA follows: TGTGCCAGCAGCCCTGGGACAGACAATCAGCCCCAGCATTTT.

CDR3 DNA: TGTGCCTGGAGTGCCGACAGGGGTGGCACCGGGGAGCTGTTTTTT. Amino acids: CAWSADRGGTGELFF. The chain links TRBV30 to TRBJ2-2; TRBD1 aligns across 8 bases. Germline V gene data show CDR1 as GTSNPN and CDR2 as SVGIG (reference sequence). The CDR3 runs to 15 residues. V dropped 1 base and J dropped 4; count of bases not matched to a gene: 5.

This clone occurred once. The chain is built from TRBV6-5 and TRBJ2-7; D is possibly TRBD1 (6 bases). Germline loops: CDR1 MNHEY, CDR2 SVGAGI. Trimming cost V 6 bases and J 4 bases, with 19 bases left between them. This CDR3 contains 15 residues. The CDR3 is CASSAGDPSVYEQYF. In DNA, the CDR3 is TGTGCCAGCAGCGCAGGGGACCCTTCGGTTTACGAGCAGTACTTC.

The CDR3 protein is CASSRTTQYNEQFF. The CDR3 DNA sequence: TGCGCCAGCAGCCGGACTACCCAATACAATGAGCAGTTCTTC. The chain uses TRBV5-1 and TRBJ2-1, with D perhaps TRBD2 (6 bases). The length of the CDR3 is 14 residues. Trimming shortened V by 4 bases and J by 4 bases, and 12 bases separated the two germline ends. Germline assignment: CDR1 SGHRS and CDR2 YFSETQ.

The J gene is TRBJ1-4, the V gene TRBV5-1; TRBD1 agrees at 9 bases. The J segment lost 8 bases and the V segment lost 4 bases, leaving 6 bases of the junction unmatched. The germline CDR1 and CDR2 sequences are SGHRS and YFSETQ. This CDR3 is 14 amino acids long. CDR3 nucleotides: TGCGCCAGCAGCGATCGACAGGGGGGAGAAAAACTGTTTTTT. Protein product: CASSDRQGGEKLFF.

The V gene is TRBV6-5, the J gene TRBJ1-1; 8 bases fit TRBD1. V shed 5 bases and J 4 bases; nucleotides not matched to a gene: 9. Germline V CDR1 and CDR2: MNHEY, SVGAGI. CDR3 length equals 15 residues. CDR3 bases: TGTGCCAGCAGTCCTGACAGGGGAGGCGGCACTGAAGCTTTCTTT. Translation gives CASSPDRGGGTEAFF.

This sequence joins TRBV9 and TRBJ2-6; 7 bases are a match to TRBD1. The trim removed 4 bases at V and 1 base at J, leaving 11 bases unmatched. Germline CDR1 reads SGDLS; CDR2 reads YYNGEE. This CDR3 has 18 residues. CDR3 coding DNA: TGTGCCAGCAGCCAGCAGGGGGTTGGGTTGTCTGGGGCCAACGTCCTGACTTTC. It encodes CASSQQGVGLSGANVLTF. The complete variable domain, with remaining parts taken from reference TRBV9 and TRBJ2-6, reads DSGVTQTPKHLITATGQRVTLRCSPRSGDLSVYWYQQSLDQGLQFLIQYYNGEERAKGNILERFSAQQFPDLHSELNLSSLELGDSALYFCASSQQGVGLSGANVLTFGAGSRLTVL.

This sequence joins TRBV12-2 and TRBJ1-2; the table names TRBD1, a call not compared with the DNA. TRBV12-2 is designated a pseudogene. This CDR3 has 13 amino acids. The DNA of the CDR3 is TGTGCAAGTCGCCCACGGGACATCTATGGCTACACCTTC. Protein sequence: CASRPRDIYGYTF.